Listed below are T cell receptor beta chains from one sample, sequenced in a study of blood T cell repertoires in COVID-19. Only in-frame clones appear in the TCRdb table, and some are missing; sequencing was by immunoSEQ multiplex PCR. Of 650,000 to 800,000 clones in the sample, 80% to 90% were seen once. Material: peripheral blood. These receptors all stem from a woman aged 18-30 years with acute or convalescent COVID-19. The CDR3 runs from the conserved cysteine through the conserved F or W. Fields, in order: clone size, J gene, V gene, D gene, CDR3 protein, CDR3 DNA. D genes are given only for firm matches. The size field is filled for only some rows; it gives once, few, many or a size class.

.	TRBJ1-2	TRBV5-1	.	CASSSEVNYGYTF	TGCGCCAGCAGCTCTGAGGTTAACTATGGCTACACCTTC
.	TRBJ2-7	TRBV4-1	TRBD1	CASSQGDSFDEQYF	TGCGCCAGCAGCCAAGGGGACAGCTTCGACGAGCAGTACTTC
.	TRBJ1-1	TRBV20-1	.	CSASRGGITEAFF	TGCAGTGCTAGTAGGGGGGGGATCACTGAAGCTTTCTTT
.	TRBJ2-7	TRBV19	TRBD1	CASSIGQGPSYEQYF	TGTGCCAGTAGTATCGGACAGGGCCCCTCCTACGAGCAGTACTTC
.	TRBJ2-7	TRBV7-6	TRBD1	CASSSPDRGYEQYF	TGTGCCAGCAGCTCCCCGGACAGGGGATACGAGCAGTACTTC
.	TRBJ2-2	TRBV4-3	.	CASSQAIRGHGKIANTGELFF	TGCGCCAGCAGCCAAGCCATTCGAGGACACGGCAAAATCGCGAACACCGGGGAGCTGTTTTTT
.	TRBJ1-6	TRBV19	.	CASSTRQNSPLHF	TGTGCCAGTAGTACCCGACAGAATTCACCCCTCCACTTT
.	TRBJ2-7	TRBV7-2	.	CASSFQGQGYEQYF	TGTGCCAGCAGCTTTCAGGGACAAGGCTACGAGCAGTACTTC
.	TRBJ2-2	TRBV6-6	TRBD1	CASSSDRGHGELFF	TGTGCCAGCAGTTCGGACAGGGGCCACGGGGAGCTGTTTTTT
.	TRBJ2-5	TRBV30	.	CAWSFAGPEETQYF	TGTGCCTGGAGCTTTGCTGGCCCCGAAGAGACCCAGTACTTC
.	TRBJ2-2	TRBV6-4	TRBD1	CASSDECWGQGCTGELFF	TGTGCCAGCAGTGACGAATGTTGGGGACAGGGGTGCACCGGGGAGCTGTTTTTT
.	TRBJ1-2	TRBV6-5	.	CASSSHLRVPYGYTF	TGTGCCAGCAGTTCCCACCTCAGGGTTCCCTATGGCTACACCTTC
.	TRBJ1-2	TRBV6-5	.	CASRLRGYYGYTF	TGTGCCAGCAGGCTAAGGGGATACTATGGCTACACCTTC
few	TRBJ1-2	TRBV5-1	.	CARKRQEVNYGYTF	TGCGCCAGGAAGCGACAGGAGGTCAACTATGGCTACACCTTC
.	TRBJ1-5	TRBV19	.	CASSILATYNNQPQHF	TGTGCCAGTAGTATTTTAGCGACTTACAACAATCAGCCCCAGCATTTT
.	TRBJ1-2	TRBV3-1/TRBV3-2	.	CASSQDVGGDYGYTF	TGTGCCAGCAGCCAAGATGTGGGGGGGGACTATGGCTACACCTTC
.	TRBJ1-3	TRBV6-1	TRBD1	CASSETGSFFSGNTIYF	TGTGCCAGCAGTGAGACAGGGAGTTTTTTCTCTGGAAACACCATATATTTT
.	TRBJ2-1	TRBV6-5	TRBD2	CASSYSRGGRNEQFF	TGTGCCAGCAGTTACTCGCGGGGGGGCCGAAATGAGCAGTTCTTC
.	TRBJ2-3	TRBV6-2/TRBV6-3	TRBD2	CASSYSYQRGGYTQYF	TGTGCCAGCAGTTATAGCTACCAGCGGGGGGGATATACGCAGTATTTT
.	TRBJ2-2	TRBV30	TRBD1	CAWSDRGLGELFF	TGTGCCTGGAGTGACAGGGGGCTCGGGGAGCTGTTTTTT
.	TRBJ2-2	TRBV5-6	TRBD2	CASSWEGLPGELFF	TGTGCCAGCAGCTGGGAGGGTTTGCCCGGGGAGCTGTTTTTT
.	TRBJ1-5	TRBV27	TRBD1	CASSSGGYSNQPQHF	TGTGCCAGCAGTTCAGGGGGATATAGCAATCAGCCCCAGCATTTT